Listed here are 8 T cell receptor beta chains from one sample, sequenced in a study of cytomegalovirus exposure and HLA in healthy donors. Use of 60 Vbeta and 13 Jbeta primers characterized the PCR. Data came from immunoSEQ multiplex PCR; TCRdb stores just in-frame clones and leaves some out. The sample has around 60,000 clones, roughly 70% seen once. Specimen: PBMCs. These receptors were obtained from a man aged 50-59 years in good health and CMV-seropositive.

The sample holds a few counts of this clone. J is TRBJ1-2 and V is TRBV6-1, with unresolved D. Germline lookup yields CDR1 MNHNS and CDR2 SASEGT. Trimming left V 8 bases short and J 1 base short, with 17 bases between. This CDR3 comprises 15 residues. CDR3 loop: CASRGPKADNYGYTF. The CDR3 bases are TGTGCCAGCCGAGGGCCTAAAGCAGATAACTATGGCTACACCTTC.

The gene calls are TRBV5-1 and TRBJ1-2; D gene ambiguous. The CDR3 length is 14 residues. V was shortened by 0 bases and J by 4 bases, with 10 bases between the two germline ends. CDR1 is SGHRS and CDR2 is YFSETQ in the germline V gene. The CDR3 loop reads CASSLEGAGYGYTF. The CDR3 nucleotides are TGCGCCAGCAGCTTGGAGGGCGCGGGCTATGGCTACACCTTC. Full variable domain (rest looked up from reference TRBV5-1 and TRBJ1-2): KAGVTQTPRYLIKTRGQQVTLSCSPISGHRSVSWYQQTPGQGLQFLFEYFSETQRNKGNFPGRFSGRQFSNSRSEMNVSTLELGDSALYLCASSLEGAGYGYTFGSGTRLTVV.

V is TRBV10-3 and J is TRBJ1-2; 9 nucleotides match TRBD1. The ends lost 7 bases at V and 3 bases at J; junction bases unmatched: 9. Germline V gene lookup returns CDR1 ENHRY and CDR2 SYGVKD. The CDR3 totals 15 residues. The CDR3 coding sequence is TGTGCCATCAACCAACCGGGACAGGGAGACTATGGCTACACCTTC. Translation gives CAINQPGQGDYGYTF.

This rearrangement joins TRBV7-9 to TRBJ2-7; D uncertain. There are 16 residues in the CDR3. Germline CDR1 reads SEHNR; CDR2 reads FQNEAQ (reference sequence). V lost 5 bases, J lost 0 bases, and 17 bases lay in between. The CDR3 coding sequence is TGTGCCAGCAGCACCCCCGACGTCTCTAGCTCCTACGAGCAGTACTTC. Its protein product is CASSTPDVSSSYEQYF.

This rearrangement joins TRBV27 to TRBJ2-4; perhaps TRBD1 as D (7 bases). Looked up from germline, CDR1 is MNHEY and CDR2 is SMNVEV (reference sequence). Trimming took off 5 bases at V and 9 bases at J, with 17 bases between the two ends. The CDR3 is 14 amino acids. This chain's CDR3 is CASSSTPQGGIQYF. CDR3 in DNA: TGTGCCAGCAGTAGCACGCCTCAGGGGGGCATTCAGTACTTC.

The CDR3 loop reads CAWSPGVEAFF. The CDR3 DNA reads as TGTGCCTGGAGTCCAGGGGTTGAAGCTTTCTTT. The chain combines TRBV30 with TRBJ1-1; D may be TRBD1 (6 bases). This CDR3 has 11 amino acids. Deletions cut 2 bases from V and 7 bases from J, with 8 bases between. The germline V gene has CDR1 GTSNPN and CDR2 SVGIG (reference sequence).

The rearrangement uses TRBV30 and TRBJ1-1, with 7 positions matching TRBD1. CDR1 and CDR2 from the germline V gene are GTSNPN and SVGIG (reference sequence). The CDR3 totals 13 residues. Trimming took 3 bases from V and 5 from J; bases not matched to a gene: 6. The CDR3 DNA reads TGTGCCTGGAGGAGGGGGCTGGGGACTGAAGCTTTCTTT. Protein: CAWRRGLGTEAFF.

This clone was observed a few times. V and J are TRBV9 and TRBJ2-7, with TRBD2 as a possible D gene (6 bases). CDR1 and CDR2 (germline): SGDLS, YYNGEE. V lost 3 bases, J lost 9 bases, and 16 bases lay in between. This CDR3 has 13 residues. The CDR3 nucleotides read TGTGCCAGCAGCGCTGGAACCGGGACTTTGCAGTACTTC. It encodes CASSAGTGTLQYF.